The present entry profiles one T cell receptor beta chain with its context. Participant age was about 18 to 89 years, and participants resided in roughly 25 US areas. Per the original methods: Estimated nucleated cell counts came from reference gene primer amplification. Some clones are missing from TCRdb's copy, which holds only in-frame ones; the method was immunoSEQ multiplex PCR. D and trimming were read from the DNA, whereas the V and J calls and clone size are those reported in that table. The sample lists some 190,000 clones, about four fifths occurring once. The sample belongs to a study of blood T cell repertoires in COVID-19. Study in general: Samples of COVID-19 (acute and convalescent) were obtained from the United States, Italy and Spain. T cells, B-cell-depleted T cells, or PBMCs provided the cDNA or gDNA that served as material.

Per the germline V gene, CDR1 is ENHRY and CDR2 is SYGVKD. V gave up 2 bases and J gave up 4 bases; unmatched junction bases: 14. The length of the CDR3 is 19 residues. The sequenced sample consisted of PBMCs or T cells enriched from blood (not recorded which). The source is a woman aged 25 to 39 who had been exposed to COVID-19. The chain links TRBV10-3 to TRBJ2-2; TRBD1 matches 9 bases. In DNA form, the CDR3 reads TGTGCCATCAGTGAGGAGCAAAACAGGGGGCTAAAGGGCACCGGGGAGCTGTTTTTT. Translated, it gives CAISEEQNRGLKGTGELFF.